The sample holds many counts of the clone carrying this T cell receptor (beta chain). Its target is unknown. TCRdb reprocessed the 5' RACE reads with MiXCR, giving one entry per CDR3 protein. Here the sample spans hundreds of thousands of distinct CDR3 sequences, 18% being singletons. CDR1 is SGHKS and CDR2 is YYEKEE in the germline V gene (reference sequence). V was pared by 6 bases and J by 7 bases, with 13 bases between. The CDR3 extends over 13 amino acids. This sample stems from a study of T cells after yellow fever vaccination. Study results and caveats: Bulk-population clonotypes that are abundant could appear as contaminants in FACS-sorted repertoires.

J is TRBJ1-4 and V is TRBV5-5, with D possibly matching TRBD1 (5 bases). The receptor's source is a man aged 18 to 29 who received the YFV17D yellow fever vaccine. The sample consisted of PBMCs, taken before the yellow fever booster vaccination. The CDR3 region has the DNA TGTGCCAGCAACATCATCCAGGGTGAAAAACTGTTTTTT. Residues: CASNIIQGEKLFF.